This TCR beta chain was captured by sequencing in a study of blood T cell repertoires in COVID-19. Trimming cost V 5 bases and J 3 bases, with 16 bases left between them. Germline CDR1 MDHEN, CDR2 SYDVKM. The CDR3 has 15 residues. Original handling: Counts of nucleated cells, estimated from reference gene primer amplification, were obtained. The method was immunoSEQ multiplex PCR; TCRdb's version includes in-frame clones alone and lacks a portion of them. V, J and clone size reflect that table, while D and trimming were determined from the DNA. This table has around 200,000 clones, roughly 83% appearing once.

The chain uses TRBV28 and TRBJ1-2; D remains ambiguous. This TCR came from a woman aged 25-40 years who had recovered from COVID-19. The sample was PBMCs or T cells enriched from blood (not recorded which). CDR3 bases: TGTGCCAGCAGTACCATTACCGGGGTGGACTATGGCTACACCTTC. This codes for CASSTITGVDYGYTF.